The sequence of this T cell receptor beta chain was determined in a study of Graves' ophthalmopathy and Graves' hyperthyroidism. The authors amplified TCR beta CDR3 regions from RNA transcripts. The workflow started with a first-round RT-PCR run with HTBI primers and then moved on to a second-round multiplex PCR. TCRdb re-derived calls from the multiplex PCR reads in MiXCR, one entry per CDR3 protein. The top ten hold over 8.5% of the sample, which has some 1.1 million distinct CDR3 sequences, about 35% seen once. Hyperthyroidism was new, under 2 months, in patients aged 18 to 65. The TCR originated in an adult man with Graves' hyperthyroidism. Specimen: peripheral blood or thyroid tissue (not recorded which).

CDR3 sequence: CASSPTLGGSETQYF. CDR3 coding DNA: TGTGCCAGCAGCCCGACCCTCGGGGGATCTGAGACCCAGTACTTC. The chain is built from TRBV7-6 and TRBJ2-5; tentatively, D is TRBD2 (6 bases). Germline CDR1 and CDR2: SGHVS and FNYEAQ. The CDR3 consists of 15 residues. Between the trimmed V and J ends, which lost 5 bases and 5 bases, there was a span of 18 bases.